These 20 T cell receptor beta chains came from one sample sequenced in a study of blood T cell repertoires in COVID-19. Profiled with immunoSEQ multiplex PCR; TCRdb holds only in-frame clones, not every one. The sample lists around 310,000 clones, 90% seen once, with around 0.96% in the top ten. Sequencing was performed on peripheral blood. These receptors came from a woman aged 40 to 49 with COVID-19, enrolled during active disease.

The CDR3 DNA follows: TGTGCCAGCAGCCCTCCTCCCGGGGGGGACAGGGCGTTTTACTTC. Translation gives CASSPPPGGDRAFYF. The chain is built from TRBV7-9 and TRBJ2-7, with TRBD1 as a possible D gene (9 bases). The CDR3 length is 15 residues. Germline V lookup: CDR1 SEHNR, CDR2 FQNEAQ (reference sequence). Trimming took off 5 bases at V and 13 bases at J, with 27 bases between the two ends.

The chain combines TRBV7-2 with TRBJ1-2; TRBD1 matches at 12 bases. J lost 5 bases, V lost 3 bases, and 4 bases had no gene match. The germline V gene encodes CDR1 SGHTA and CDR2 FQGNSA. This CDR3 is 15 amino acids long. The CDR3 loop reads CASSLGQGAYYGYTF. The CDR3 DNA sequence: TGTGCCAGCAGCTTGGGACAGGGGGCGTATTATGGCTACACCTTC.

The rearrangement joins TRBV5-1 to TRBJ1-4; D is unclear. This CDR3 has 15 amino acids. V was cut by 0 bases and J by 4 bases, with 10 bases left in between. Germline V CDR1 and CDR2: SGHRS, YFSETQ. The CDR3 region has the DNA TGCGCCAGCAGCTTGGGAGCCGGGGATAATGAAAAACTGTTTTTT. It encodes CASSLGAGDNEKLFF.

The chain uses TRBV6-5 and TRBJ2-7, with TRBD1 identical over 9 bases. The CDR3 contains 15 residues. Germline CDR1 and CDR2: MNHEY and SVGAGI. V shed 3 bases and J 2 bases; nucleotides not matched to a gene: 5. The CDR3 region is CASSYGGQGTYEQYF. CDR3 DNA: TGTGCCAGCAGTTATGGGGGACAGGGAACCTACGAGCAGTACTTC.

This clone is a singleton in its sample. The chain joins TRBV9 to TRBJ1-2, with 9 bases identical to TRBD1. The CDR3 spans 14 residues. Germline CDR1 and CDR2: SGDLS and YYNGEE. With 1 base clipped from V and 7 bases from J, the junction kept 5 bases outside the gene matches. CDR3 sequence (DNA): TGTGCCAGCAGCGTAACAGGGGGCTCAGGTGGCTACACCTTC. As protein: CASSVTGGSGGYTF. The full variable domain, with the rest looked up from reference TRBV9 and TRBJ1-2, is DSGVTQTPKHLITATGQRVTLRCSPRSGDLSVYWYQQSLDQGLQFLIQYYNGEERAKGNILERFSAQQFPDLHSELNLSSLELGDSALYFCASSVTGGSGGYTFGSGTRLTVV.

V is TRBV15 and J is TRBJ2-7, with 7 bases fitting TRBD1. This CDR3 has 12 amino acids. Germline V gene sequence: CDR1 LNHNV, CDR2 YYDKDF (reference sequence). CDR3 sequence reads: CATRDSVNEQYF. The CDR3 bases are TGTGCTACCCGGGACAGCGTGAACGAGCAGTACTTC.

The chain couples TRBV9 to TRBJ1-4, with a tentative D call TRBD1 (5 bases). Per germline, CDR1 SGDLS and CDR2 YYNGEE. The CDR3 runs 15 residues. V lost 3 bases, J lost 0 bases, and 9 bases lay in between. The CDR3 spells CASSAQGATNEKLFF. The CDR3 coding sequence is TGTGCCAGCAGCGCGCAGGGTGCAACTAATGAAAAACTGTTTTTT.

The V gene is TRBV6-5, the J gene TRBJ2-7; D may be TRBD2 (6 bases). The CDR3 consists of 16 residues. Germline V lookup: CDR1 MNHEY, CDR2 SVGAGI. The germline V and J ends were trimmed by 3 bases and 5 bases, with 20 bases remaining between them. CDR3 protein: CASSYWKGRDVNEQYF. CDR3 nucleotides: TGTGCCAGCAGTTATTGGAAGGGGCGGGATGTCAACGAGCAGTACTTC.

This chain uses TRBV5-1 with TRBJ1-4; weak D call: TRBD1 (6 bases). Trimming shortened V by 5 bases and J by 4 bases, and 12 bases separated the two germline ends. This CDR3 is built from 14 residues. Germline lookup yields CDR1 SGHRS and CDR2 YFSETQ. This CDR3 reads CASSFGQNNEKLFF. The CDR3 DNA is TGCGCCAGCAGTTTTGGACAGAATAATGAAAAACTGTTTTTT.

The chain has TRBV25-1 and TRBJ1-2; tentatively, D is TRBD1 (6 bases). The germline V gene has CDR1 MGHDK and CDR2 SYGVNS. Trimming removed 6 bases from V and 0 bases from J, with 14 bases in between. The CDR3 totals 15 residues. CDR3 protein: CASRRTGTPNYGYTF. CDR3 sequence (DNA): TGTGCCAGCAGACGCACCGGGACACCTAACTATGGCTACACCTTC.

The rearrangement joins TRBV27 to TRBJ1-1; TRBD1 aligns across 7 bases. CDR1 and CDR2 from the germline V gene are MNHEY and SMNVEV (reference sequence). V lost 3 bases and J lost 3; bases outside the gene matches: 1. The CDR3 length is 13 residues. This chain's CDR3 is CASSFGTDTEAFF. The CDR3 nucleotides are TGTGCCAGCAGTTTTGGGACAGACACTGAAGCTTTCTTT.

This clone was detected once. The chain carries TRBV3-1 (or the pseudogene TRBV3-2) and TRBJ2-5, with a tentative D call TRBD1 (6 bases). The CDR3 contains 16 residues. The germline CDR1 and CDR2 sequences are LGHDT and YNNKEL (reference sequence). V dropped 4 bases and J dropped 5 bases, with 20 bases sitting between them. The DNA of the CDR3 is TGTGCCAGCAGCCGTTTGGACAGACTCCTGGGGGAGACCCAGTACTTC. The encoded protein is CASSRLDRLLGETQYF.

The chain is built from TRBV6-2 or TRBV6-3 and TRBJ2-6, with D uncertain. Trimming stripped 0 bases from V and 0 bases from J, with 18 bases between. The V gene's germline CDR1 is MNHEY and CDR2 SVGEGT. The CDR3 spans 20 residues. The CDR3 DNA reads TGTGCCAGCAGTTACTCGACCCAACCAATGGGCCGCTCTGGGGCCAACGTCCTGACTTTC. Translation: CASSYSTQPMGRSGANVLTF.

This clone was counted once. The CDR3: CASSFQSGQPQHF. CDR3 coding DNA: TGTGCCAGCAGTTTCCAAAGCGGTCAGCCCCAGCATTTT. This sequence joins TRBV6-5 and TRBJ1-5, with unresolved D. The germline V gene encodes CDR1 MNHEY and CDR2 SVGAGI. The CDR3 runs 13 residues. Trimming cost V 4 bases and J 6 bases, with 10 bases left between them.

CDR3 bases: TGTGCCAGTAGAAGGGGGCGGGATTATGAAGCTTTCTTT. Amino acids: CASRRGRDYEAFF. The V gene is TRBV19, the J gene TRBJ1-1, with TRBD1 identical over 7 bases. Losses at the gene ends were 6 bases for V and 7 bases for J; bases not matched to a gene: 8. The CDR3 runs 13 residues. The V gene's germline CDR1 is LNHDA and CDR2 SQIVND (reference sequence).

The V call is TRBV4-3, the J call TRBJ2-5; 14 nucleotides line up with TRBD2. J was trimmed by 0 bases and V by 4 bases; bases with no gene match: 13. Germline V gives CDR1 LGHNA, CDR2 YSLEER. The CDR3 runs 20 residues. The CDR3 bases are TGCGCCAGCAGCCGTATCGCCGGGACTAGCGGGGGAGCGTACCAAGAGACCCAGTACTTC. This encodes CASSRIAGTSGGAYQETQYF.

This clone was seen only a few times. The genes are TRBV10-3 and TRBJ1-3; no clear D gene. This CDR3 spans 13 amino acids. V lost 4 bases to trimming and J lost 2 bases, with 6 bases between them. Germline V CDR1 and CDR2: ENHRY, SYGVKD. CDR3 coding DNA: TGTGCCATCAGTGCACAACCTGGAAACACCATATATTTT. It specifies CAISAQPGNTIYF.

The chain joins TRBV29-1 to TRBJ2-2; possibly TRBD1 for D (5 bases). Trimming left V 3 bases short and J 7 bases short, with 12 bases between. The CDR3 spans 13 residues. Germline CDR1 SQVTM, CDR2 ANQGSEA. This chain's CDR3 is CSVDAGWGGELFF. As DNA, the CDR3 is TGCAGCGTTGATGCAGGGTGGGGCGGGGAGCTGTTTTTT.

This clone was seen a single time. V gene TRBV30 combines with J gene TRBJ1-1; 7 nucleotides align to TRBD1. CDR1 and CDR2 (germline): GTSNPN, SVGIG (reference sequence). V gave up 5 bases and J gave up 5 bases; unmatched junction bases: 8. The length of the CDR3 is 13 residues. The chain's CDR3 is CAWRGQARTEAFF. CDR3 coding DNA: TGTGCCTGGCGAGGACAGGCGCGGACTGAAGCTTTCTTT.

The genes are TRBV5-1 and TRBJ2-3, with 9 bases fitting TRBD1. Trimming at V came to 4 bases and at J to 3 bases, leaving 6 bases not matched to a gene. Germline CDR1 reads SGHRS; CDR2 reads YFSETQ. The CDR3 has 15 residues. The CDR3 reads CASSRGQGLTDTQYF. CDR3 DNA sequence: TGCGCCAGCAGCAGGGGACAGGGCTTGACAGATACGCAGTATTTT.